This record concerns one T cell receptor (beta chain) sequence. This clone has a single count. Its antigen remains unidentified. There are no base qualities to consult, and no much larger clone falls within one base. This sample was included in a study of control samples from healthy donors and cancer patients (dated by TCRdb to the early 2020s). Per the germline V gene, SGHRS is the CDR1 and YFSETQ is the CDR2. The CDR3 holds 15 amino acids from the cysteine to the phenylalanine. Only the CDR3 DNA stays, 45 bases, in frame from base 1. V drops 3 bases and J drops 5 bases, leaving 12 bases in between. Libraries were made using the immunoSEQ multiplex PCR assay. In its TCRdb copy, this immuneACCESS table keeps in-frame sequences only and misses some clones. Where compared with another copy, unresolved V genes explain less than half of these, and the others have no known cause. This sample comprises approximately 94,000 clones, more than 85% of them detected only once. The ten largest clones take up roughly 0.92% of the sample.

Sequenced material: blood. The clonotype was recovered from a woman in her twenties or thirties in good health. The sequence links TRBV5-1 to TRBJ1-6; perhaps TRBD1 is the D gene, with 5 bases matching. The CDR3 reads CASSSEGANNSPLHF. The nucleotides are TGCGCCAGCAGCTCCGAAGGGGCCAATAATTCACCCCTCCACTTT.